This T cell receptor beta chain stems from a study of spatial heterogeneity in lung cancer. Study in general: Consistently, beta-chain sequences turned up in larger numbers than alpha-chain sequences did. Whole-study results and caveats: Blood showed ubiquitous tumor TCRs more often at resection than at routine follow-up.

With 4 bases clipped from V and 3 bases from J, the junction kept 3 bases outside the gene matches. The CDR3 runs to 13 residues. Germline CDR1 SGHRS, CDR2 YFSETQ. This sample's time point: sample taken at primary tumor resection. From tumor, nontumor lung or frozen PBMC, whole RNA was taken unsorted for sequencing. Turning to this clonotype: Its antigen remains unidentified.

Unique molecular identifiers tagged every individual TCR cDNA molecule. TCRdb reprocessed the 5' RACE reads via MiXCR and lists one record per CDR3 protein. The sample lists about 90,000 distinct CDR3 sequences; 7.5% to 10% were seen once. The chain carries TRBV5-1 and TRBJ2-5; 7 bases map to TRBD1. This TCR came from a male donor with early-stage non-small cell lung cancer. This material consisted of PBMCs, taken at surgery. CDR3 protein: CASSRDSKETQYF. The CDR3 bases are TGCGCCAGCAGCCGGGACAGCAAAGAGACCCAGTACTTC.